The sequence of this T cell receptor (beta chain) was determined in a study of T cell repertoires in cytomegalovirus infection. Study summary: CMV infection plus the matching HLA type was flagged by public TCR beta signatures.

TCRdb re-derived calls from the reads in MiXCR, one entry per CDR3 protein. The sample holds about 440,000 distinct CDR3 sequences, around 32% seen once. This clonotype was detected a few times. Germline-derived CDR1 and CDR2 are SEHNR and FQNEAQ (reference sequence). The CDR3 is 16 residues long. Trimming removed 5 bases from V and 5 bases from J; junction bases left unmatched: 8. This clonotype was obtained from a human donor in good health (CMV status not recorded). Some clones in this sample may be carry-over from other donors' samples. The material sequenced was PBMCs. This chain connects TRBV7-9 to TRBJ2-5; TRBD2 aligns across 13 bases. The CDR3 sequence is CASSGWTSGGGETQYF. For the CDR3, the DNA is TGTGCCAGCAGCGGCTGGACTAGCGGGGGCGGGGAGACCCAGTACTTC.